The 6 T cell receptor beta chains below all came from one sample that was sequenced in a study of blood T cells in healthy people across ages. A sample-barcoded 5' primer and a J-beta primer mix were used in a second PCR of roughly 7 to 12 cycles. Each CDR3 protein gets one entry after TCRdb re-called the 5' RACE reads with MiXCR. The repertoire holds some 1 million distinct CDR3 sequences, with over 35% as singletons. The sample comprised blood. All receptors derive from a woman aged 55-69 years in good health.

This clonotype was picked up a small number of times. CDR3 DNA sequence: TGTGCCAGCAGCGAAGCGGGGGACCGCCGCTACGAGCAGTACTTC. Protein sequence: CASSEAGDRRYEQYF. The genes are TRBV28 and TRBJ2-7, with TRBD2 matching 8 bases. The V segment lost 6 bases and the J segment 3 bases; nucleotides outside the gene matches: 10. The germline CDR1 and CDR2 sequences are MDHEN and SYDVKM. The CDR3 has 15 residues.

CDR3 region: CASSYRDSFAPLHF. The CDR3 nucleotides read TGTGCCAGCAGCTACCGGGACAGCTTTGCACCCCTCCACTTT. This chain uses TRBV13 with TRBJ1-6; 7 nucleotides align to TRBD1. The trim removed 4 bases at V and 11 bases at J, leaving 8 bases unmatched. Germline V gene lookup returns CDR1 PRHDT and CDR2 FYEKMQ (reference sequence). The CDR3 sequence is 14 residues long.

CDR3 sequence reads: CASSYSFGNEKLFF. In DNA, the CDR3 is TGTGCCAGCAGTTACTCGTTTGGGAATGAAAAACTGTTTTTT. The chain uses TRBV6-5 and TRBJ1-4; D remains ambiguous. The CDR3 totals 14 residues. The germline V and J ends were trimmed by 0 bases and 5 bases, with 7 bases remaining between them. Looked up from germline, CDR1 is MNHEY and CDR2 is SVGAGI.

The chain employs TRBV20-1 and TRBJ2-7; no clear D gene. The DNA end favors TRBJ2-5, so the J call may be wrong. This CDR3 contains 12 residues. Germline assignment: CDR1 DFQATT and CDR2 SNEGSKA (reference sequence). The CDR3 nucleotides are TGCAGTGCTTGTGGTGCCGAAGAGACCCAGTACTTC. Translation: CSACGAEETQYF.

This clonotype was observed a handful of times. The chain combines TRBV4-1 with TRBJ1-6; D gene ambiguous. V lost 2 bases, J lost 8 bases, and 7 bases lay in between. The CDR3 consists of 13 residues. The germline gives CDR1 MGHRA, CDR2 YSYEKL. CDR3 residues: CASSQQVDSPLHF. In DNA, the CDR3 is TGCGCCAGCAGCCAACAGGTTGATTCACCCCTCCACTTT.

This clonotype has a handful of counts. V is TRBV27 and J is TRBJ2-5, with D possibly matching TRBD1 (5 bases). Germline V CDR1 and CDR2: MNHEY, SMNVEV (reference sequence). This CDR3 spans 15 amino acids. Trimming removed 5 bases from V and 0 bases from J, with 13 bases in between. CDR3 residues: CASSATTGDQETQYF. As DNA, the CDR3 is TGTGCCAGCAGTGCTACCACAGGTGACCAAGAGACCCAGTACTTC.